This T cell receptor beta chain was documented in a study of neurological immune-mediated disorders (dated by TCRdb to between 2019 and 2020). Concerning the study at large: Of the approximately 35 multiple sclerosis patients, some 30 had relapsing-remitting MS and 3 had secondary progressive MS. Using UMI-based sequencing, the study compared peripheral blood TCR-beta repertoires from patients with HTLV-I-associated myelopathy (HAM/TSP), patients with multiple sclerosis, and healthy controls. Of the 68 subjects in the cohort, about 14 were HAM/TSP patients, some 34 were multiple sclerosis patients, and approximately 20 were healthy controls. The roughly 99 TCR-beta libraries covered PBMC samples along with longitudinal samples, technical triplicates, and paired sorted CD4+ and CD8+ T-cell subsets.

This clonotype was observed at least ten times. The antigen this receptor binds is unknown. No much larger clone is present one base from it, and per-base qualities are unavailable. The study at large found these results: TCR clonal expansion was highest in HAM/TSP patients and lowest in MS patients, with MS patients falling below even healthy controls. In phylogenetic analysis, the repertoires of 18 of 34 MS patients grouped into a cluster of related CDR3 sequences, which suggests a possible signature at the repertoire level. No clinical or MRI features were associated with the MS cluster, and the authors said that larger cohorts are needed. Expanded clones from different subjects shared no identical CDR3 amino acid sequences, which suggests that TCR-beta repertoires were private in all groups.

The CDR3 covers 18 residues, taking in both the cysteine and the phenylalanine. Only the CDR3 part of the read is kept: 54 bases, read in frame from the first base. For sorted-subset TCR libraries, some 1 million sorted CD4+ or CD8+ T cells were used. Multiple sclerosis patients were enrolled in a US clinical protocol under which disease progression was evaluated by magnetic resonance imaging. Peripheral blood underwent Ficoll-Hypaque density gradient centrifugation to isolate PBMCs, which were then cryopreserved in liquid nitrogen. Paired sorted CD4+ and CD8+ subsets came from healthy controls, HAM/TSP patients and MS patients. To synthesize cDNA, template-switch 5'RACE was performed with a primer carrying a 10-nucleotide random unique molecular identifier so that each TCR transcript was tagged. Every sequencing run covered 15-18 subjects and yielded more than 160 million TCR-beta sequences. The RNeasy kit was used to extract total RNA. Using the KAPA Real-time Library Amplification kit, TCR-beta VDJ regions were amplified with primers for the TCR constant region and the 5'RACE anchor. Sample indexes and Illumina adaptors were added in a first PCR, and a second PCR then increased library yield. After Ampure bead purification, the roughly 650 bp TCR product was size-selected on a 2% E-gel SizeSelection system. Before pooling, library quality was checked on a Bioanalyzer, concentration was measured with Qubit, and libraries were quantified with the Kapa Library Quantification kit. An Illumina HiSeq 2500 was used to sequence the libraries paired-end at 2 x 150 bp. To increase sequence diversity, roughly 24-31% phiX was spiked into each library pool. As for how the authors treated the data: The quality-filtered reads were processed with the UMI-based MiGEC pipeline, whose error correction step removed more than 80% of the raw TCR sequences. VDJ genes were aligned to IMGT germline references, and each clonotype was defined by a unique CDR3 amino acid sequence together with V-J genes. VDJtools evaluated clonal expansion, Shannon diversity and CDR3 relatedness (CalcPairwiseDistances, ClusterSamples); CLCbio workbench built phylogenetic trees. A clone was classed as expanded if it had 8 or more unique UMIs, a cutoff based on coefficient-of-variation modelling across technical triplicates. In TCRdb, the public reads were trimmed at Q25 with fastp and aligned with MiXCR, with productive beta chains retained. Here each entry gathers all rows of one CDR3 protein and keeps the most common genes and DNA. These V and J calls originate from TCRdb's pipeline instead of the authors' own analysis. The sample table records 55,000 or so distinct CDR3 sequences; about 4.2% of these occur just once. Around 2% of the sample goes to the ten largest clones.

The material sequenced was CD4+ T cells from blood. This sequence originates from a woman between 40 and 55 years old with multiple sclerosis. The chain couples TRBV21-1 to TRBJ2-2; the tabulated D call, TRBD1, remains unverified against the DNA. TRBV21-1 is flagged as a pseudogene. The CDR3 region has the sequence CPQIQQQRGQNKTGELFF. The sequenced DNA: TGTCCCCAGATCCAGCAGCAAAGGGGCCAGAATAAGACCGGGGAGCTGTTTTTT.